This TCR beta chain derives from a study of T cell responses to AZD1222 COVID-19 vaccine. The CDR3 extends over 17 amino acids. V shed 4 bases and J 3 bases; nucleotides not matched to a gene: 8. The germline V gene encodes CDR1 SGHTA and CDR2 FQGTGA. Study outcomes and limitations: Only a handful of AZD1222 recipients tested seropositive at baseline. Donors in the cohort were predominantly white British and more often female, and clonal diversity was possibly underestimated.

Profiled with immunoSEQ multiplex PCR; TCRdb holds only in-frame clones, not every one. The table records some 170,000 clones, about 89% of them present only once. With respect to this clone: The antigen is undetermined.

The rearrangement joins TRBV7-3 to TRBJ2-1; TRBD2 matches 11 bases. This receptor was obtained from an adult in good health. Sample: peripheral blood, taken on day 0 of AZD1222 vaccination. The CDR3 nucleotides read TGTGCCAGCAGCTCCACTAGCGGGAGAGGGGGCTACAATGAGCAGTTCTTC. It yields the protein CASSSTSGRGGYNEQFF.